This T cell receptor beta chain was observed in a study of T-cell memory formation after mild COVID-19. On the study more broadly: Clustering of TCRs was largely donor specific. Findings and caveats of the study: Second-wave clones with a day 37 peak had unconfirmed SARS-CoV-2 specificity. Some responding clones appeared in pre-infection memory, suggesting cross-reactive memory joined.

Only a few counts were recorded for this clonotype. Its specificity is not known. TCRdb itself ran the 5' RACE reads through MiXCR, one entry per CDR3 protein. The sample has 450,000 to 650,000 distinct CDR3 sequences; roughly 22% are singletons. CDR1 is SGHAT, CDR2 FQNNGV, per germline. The CDR3 has 17 residues. Trimming cost V 4 bases and J 3 bases; bases outside gene matches: 14. This chain links TRBV11-2 with TRBJ2-7; the match to TRBD2 covers 8 bases. Material: PBMCs or a T cell subset sorted from them (not recorded which). This receptor was identified in an adult woman who had mild COVID-19 (a few samples of this study predate the infection). Cell type and time point are not known. The chain's CDR3 is CASSSEGTSWAYYEQYF. The CDR3 nucleotides are TGTGCCAGCAGCTCGGAAGGGACTAGTTGGGCATACTACGAGCAGTACTTC.